This entry features one T cell receptor (beta chain) sequence. This sample was taken from a study of blood T cell repertoires in COVID-19. The overall study: COVID-19 samples, acute and convalescent, were from the United States, Italy and Spain. In each case, the material was cDNA or gDNA derived from T cells, B-cell-depleted T cells, or PBMCs.

Authors' data handling: Reference gene primer amplification gave estimated nucleated cell counts. Data came from immunoSEQ multiplex PCR; TCRdb stores just in-frame clones and leaves some out. The V and J calls and the clone size are those of that table, but D and trimming were determined from the DNA. The sample has about 130,000 clones; around 89% are singletons. Sequenced: peripheral blood. This sequence was found in a man aged 50-59 years with active or convalescent COVID-19.

CDR3 loop: CASSRRLAGSTDTQYF. CDR3 DNA sequence: TGTGCCAGTAGTAGGCGCCTAGCGGGAAGCACAGATACGCAGTATTTT. The chain employs TRBV19 and TRBJ2-3; 9 nucleotides match TRBD2. With V trimmed by 4 bases and J by 0 bases, 5 bases remained unmatched. The CDR3 runs to 16 residues. Germline CDR1 LNHDA, CDR2 SQIVND (reference sequence). Looking up the rest from reference TRBV19 and TRBJ2-3 gives the full variable domain: DGGITQSPKYLFRKEGQNVTLSCEQNLNHDAMYWYRQDPGQGLRLIYYSQIVNDFQKGDIAEGYSVSREKKESFPLTVTSAQKNPTAFYLCASSRRLAGSTDTQYFGPGTRLTVL.